What follows are 28 T cell receptor beta chains derived from one specimen sequenced in a study of blood T cell repertoires in COVID-19. Some clones are missing from TCRdb's copy, which holds only in-frame ones; the method was immunoSEQ multiplex PCR. Of fewer than 150,000 clones in the sample, under 85% were seen once. Material for sequencing was PBMCs or T cells enriched from blood (not recorded which). Receptors were obtained from a man aged 25 to 40 who had recovered from COVID-19.

This clone was seen many times. The gene calls are TRBV27 and TRBJ2-1, with TRBD2 identical over 10 bases. V shed 2 bases, J shed 6 bases, and the junction held 7 bases outside the gene matches. Germline loops: CDR1 MNHEY, CDR2 SMNVEV (reference sequence). This CDR3 spans 16 amino acids. The CDR3 loop reads CASSLQREGLRNEQFF. CDR3 in DNA: TGTGCCAGCAGTTTACAGCGGGAGGGCCTTCGCAATGAGCAGTTCTTC.

The rearrangement links TRBV3-1 (or the pseudogene TRBV3-2) to TRBJ2-7; 10 bases fit TRBD1. Per germline, CDR1 LGHDT and CDR2 YNNKEL (reference sequence). The CDR3 length is 15 residues. The trim removed 1 base at V and 2 bases at J, leaving 2 bases unmatched. The CDR3 DNA follows: TGTGCCAGCAGCCAAGTAGGGACAGGGGCCTACGAGCAGTACTTC. Its translation is CASSQVGTGAYEQYF.

The chain has TRBV6-5 and TRBJ1-1, with TRBD1 identical over 7 bases. The CDR3 runs to 13 residues. V lost 9 bases to trimming and J lost 5 bases; unmatched junction nucleotides: 9. Germline CDR1 MNHEY, CDR2 SVGAGI. The CDR3 sequence is CASYRGSWTEAFF. The CDR3 DNA sequence: TGTGCCAGTTACAGGGGTAGTTGGACTGAAGCTTTCTTT.

The chain is built from TRBV19 and TRBJ2-2; TRBD1 matches 9 bases. The CDR3 extends over 17 amino acids. CDR1 and CDR2 from the germline V gene are LNHDA and SQIVND (reference sequence). V was pared by 6 bases and J by 1 base, with 9 bases of the junction left unmatched. The CDR3 DNA sequence: TGTGCCAGTAGGCCCCTCGGGGACAGGGAGAACACCGGGGAGCTGTTTTTT. It translates to CASRPLGDRENTGELFF.

This sequence joins TRBV10-3 and TRBJ2-1; D might be TRBD2 (6 bases). V was clipped by 7 bases and J by 9 bases, with 16 bases between them. The CDR3 covers 13 residues. CDR1 is ENHRY, CDR2 SYGVKD, per germline. CDR3: CAIMGTPEGEQFF. DNA of the CDR3: TGTGCCATCATGGGGACTCCAGAGGGTGAGCAGTTCTTC.

V usage is TRBV27 and J usage is TRBJ2-3; unclear D gene. Germline lookup yields CDR1 MNHEY and CDR2 SMNVEV (reference sequence). CDR3 length: 12 residues. The V gene lost 2 bases and the J gene lost 5 bases, with 5 bases spanning the gap. The CDR3 sequence: CASSLIGDTQYF. The CDR3 nucleotides read TGTGCCAGCAGTTTAATCGGAGATACGCAGTATTTT.

The chain recombines TRBV6-5 with TRBJ1-2; the D is unclear. Germline V gives CDR1 MNHEY, CDR2 SVGAGI. The CDR3 spans 14 residues. V was pared by 6 bases and J by 4 bases, with 15 bases between. As DNA, the CDR3 is TGTGCCAGCAGACATCAAGCAAGCGGCTATGGCTACACCTTC. Translation: CASRHQASGYGYTF.

The chain recombines TRBV5-1 with TRBJ1-1; 7 bases are a match to TRBD1. This CDR3 is built from 14 residues. V shed 5 bases and J 1 base; nucleotides not matched to a gene: 5. Germline CDR1 reads SGHRS; CDR2 reads YFSETQ. The CDR3 nucleotides are TGCGCCAGCAGAGACAGGGTCGGGAACACTGAAGCTTTCTTT. This translates into CASRDRVGNTEAFF.

This clone appeared once. The chain employs TRBV7-9 and TRBJ2-5; 8 nucleotides align to TRBD1. Trimming removed 5 bases from V and 2 bases from J; junction bases left unmatched: 4. This CDR3 spans 14 amino acids. In germline, CDR1 is SEHNR, CDR2 FQNEAQ (reference sequence). The CDR3 loop is CASSEHRGQETQYF. The CDR3 coding sequence is TGTGCCAGCAGCGAGCACAGGGGGCAAGAGACCCAGTACTTC.

This clone turned up a few times. The chain has TRBV5-4 and TRBJ1-2; 8 nucleotides line up with TRBD1. Trimming at V came to 3 bases and at J to 8 bases, leaving 12 bases not matched to a gene. Germline V gene data show CDR1 as SGHNT and CDR2 as YYREEE (reference sequence). The CDR3 spans 15 residues. CDR3 amino acids: CASSSVFQGARGYTF. CDR3 DNA sequence: TGTGCCAGCAGCTCGGTCTTCCAGGGGGCGCGGGGCTACACCTTC. The complete variable domain, with remaining parts taken from reference TRBV5-4 and TRBJ1-2, reads ETGVTQSPTHLIKTRGQQVTLRCSSQSGHNTVSWYQQALGQGPQFIFQYYREEENGRGNFPPRFSGLQFPNYSSELNVNALELDDSALYLCASSSVFQGARGYTFGSGTRLTVV.

This chain connects TRBV7-2 to TRBJ2-2; a weak D match, TRBD2 (5 bases). Trimming pared 5 bases from V and 6 bases from J, leaving 10 bases between. Looked up from germline, CDR1 is SGHTA and CDR2 is FQGNSA. There are 13 residues in the CDR3. CDR3 bases: TGTGCCAGCAGCCGGGTCGGGGCCGGGGAGCTGTTTTTT. Translation gives CASSRVGAGELFF. The full variable domain, rest sourced from reference TRBV7-2 and TRBJ2-2, is GAGVSQSPSNKVTEKGKDVELRCDPISGHTALYWYRQSLGQGLEFLIYFQGNSAPDKSGLPSDRFSAERTGGSVSTLTIQRTQQEDSAVYLCASSRVGAGELFFGEGSRLTVL.

CDR3: CASSPLGGGPNTGELFF. Here the CDR3 DNA reads TGTGCCAGTAGTCCCTTAGGAGGGGGCCCGAACACCGGGGAGCTGTTTTTT. This rearrangement joins TRBV19 to TRBJ2-2, with a possible D match to TRBD1 (7 bases). Germline V gene sequence: CDR1 LNHDA, CDR2 SQIVND (reference sequence). V gave up 5 bases and J gave up 0 bases, with 16 bases separating them. There are 17 residues in the CDR3.

The chain is built from TRBV27 and TRBJ2-3, with 7 bases identical to TRBD1. The trim removed 4 bases at V and 3 bases at J, leaving 7 bases unmatched. CDR1 and CDR2 from the germline V gene are MNHEY and SMNVEV (reference sequence). CDR3 length: 15 amino acids. The CDR3 sequence is CASSSTGWATDTQYF. The CDR3, as DNA: TGTGCCAGCAGTTCGACAGGGTGGGCGACAGATACGCAGTATTTT.

The chain combines TRBV5-1 with TRBJ2-7; TRBD1 might be the D (5 bases). V lost 3 bases, J lost 4 bases, and 14 bases lay in between. Germline values: CDR1 SGHRS, CDR2 YFSETQ. The CDR3 loop spans 14 amino acids. The CDR3 nucleotides are TGCGCCAGCAGCTGGGGCGGTGGCGGATACGAGCAGTACGTC. This encodes CASSWGGGGYEQYV.

The chain recombines TRBV2 with TRBJ1-3; a possible D gene is TRBD1 (6 bases). CDR1 is SNHLY, CDR2 FYNNEI, per germline. The CDR3 runs 15 residues. The V end lost 3 bases, the J end lost 3 bases, and 12 bases lay between the germline ends. The CDR3 sequence is CASSEAGDGGNTIYF. The CDR3 nucleotides read TGTGCCAGCAGTGAGGCAGGGGACGGTGGAAACACCATATATTTT.

V is TRBV27 and J is TRBJ2-2; TRBD1 agrees at 8 bases. Trimming cost V 5 bases and J 1 base; bases outside gene matches: 6. In germline, CDR1 is MNHEY, CDR2 SMNVEV (reference sequence). This CDR3 has 16 amino acids. The chain's CDR3 is CASSVRDRRNTGELFF. The CDR3 nucleotides are TGTGCCAGCAGTGTCCGGGACAGGAGGAACACCGGGGAGCTGTTTTTT.

CDR3 in DNA: TGTGCCAGCATCAGGTACAGGGGGCATAGCAATCAGCCCCAGCATTTT. Residues: CASIRYRGHSNQPQHF. The V call is TRBV27, the J call TRBJ1-5, with 9 bases identical to TRBD1. This CDR3 is built from 16 residues. The germline gives CDR1 MNHEY, CDR2 SMNVEV (reference sequence). V gave up 7 bases and J gave up 0 bases; unmatched junction bases: 7.

This sequence joins TRBV19 and TRBJ2-3; tentative D call: TRBD2 (5 bases). This CDR3 contains 17 residues. Per germline, CDR1 LNHDA and CDR2 SQIVND (reference sequence). Trimming removed 5 bases from V and 5 bases from J, with 23 bases in between. In nucleotides, the CDR3 is TGTGCCAGTAGTCCCAAACATGTCGGACCCGGGGTAGATACGCAGTATTTT. This gives the protein CASSPKHVGPGVDTQYF.

This rearrangement joins TRBV11-2 to TRBJ2-7, with 8 bases that match TRBD2. Germline V gene data show CDR1 as SGHAT and CDR2 as FQNNGV. The CDR3 consists of 15 residues. Trimming at V came to 1 base and at J to 3 bases, leaving 5 bases not matched to a gene. The CDR3 here is CASSLVGGTSYEQYF. The CDR3 DNA follows: TGTGCCAGCAGCTTAGTGGGAGGGACTAGCTACGAGCAGTACTTC.

The V gene is TRBV11-2, the J gene TRBJ2-6; TRBD1 agrees at 7 bases. Germline V gene sequence: CDR1 SGHAT, CDR2 FQNNGV. The CDR3 is made up of 17 amino acids. The V gene end was trimmed by 5 bases and the J gene end by 0 bases; junction bases not matched to a gene: 7. For the CDR3, the DNA is TGTGCCAGCAGCCAAGGACAGGTTAGCTCTGGGGCCAACGTCCTGACTTTC. Residues: CASSQGQVSSGANVLTF.

This clone has just a few counts. The chain carries TRBV5-4 and TRBJ2-2, with TRBD2 identical over 9 bases. The CDR3 contains 17 residues. Germline assignment: CDR1 SGHNT and CDR2 YYREEE (reference sequence). V gave up 2 bases and J gave up 3 bases; unmatched junction bases: 8. CDR3 loop: CASSFRTSVGYTGELFF. DNA of the CDR3: TGTGCCAGCAGCTTCCGGACTAGCGTGGGGTACACCGGGGAGCTGTTTTTT.

The sample holds one count of this clone. J is TRBJ2-3 and V is TRBV4-1; D is possibly TRBD1 (7 bases). V lost 0 bases, J lost 5 bases, and 12 bases lay in between. The CDR3 sequence is 15 residues long. In germline, CDR1 is MGHRA, CDR2 YSYEKL. CDR3 residues: CASSQEGGGVDTQYF. CDR3 nucleotides: TGCGCCAGCAGCCAAGAAGGGGGCGGGGTAGATACGCAGTATTTT.

The rearrangement links TRBV5-1 to TRBJ2-7; a weak D match, TRBD1 (6 bases). Germline assignment: CDR1 SGHRS and CDR2 YFSETQ. The V end lost 8 bases, the J end lost 6 bases, and 18 bases lay between the germline ends. The CDR3 is 13 residues long. CDR3 loop: CASRTREGVEQYF. DNA of the CDR3: TGCGCCAGTCGAACTAGAGAGGGGGTCGAGCAGTACTTC.

This chain links TRBV12-3 or TRBV12-4 with TRBJ2-4, with TRBD1 matching over 9 bases. This CDR3 spans 13 amino acids. Trimming took 6 bases from V and 6 from J; bases not matched to a gene: 3. DNA for the CDR3: TGTGCCAGCAGGGGACAGGGACCAAACATTCAGTACTTC. Its translation: CASRGQGPNIQYF.

The sample holds a few counts of this clone. The chain uses TRBV28 and TRBJ1-5; 8 bases align to TRBD1. J was trimmed by 7 bases and V by 4 bases; bases with no gene match: 9. The CDR3 is 15 residues long. The V gene's germline CDR1 is MDHEN and CDR2 SYDVKM. For the CDR3, the DNA is TGTGCCAGCAGTTCGATGGACAGGGTTGGACAGCCCCAGCATTTT. Residues: CASSSMDRVGQPQHF.

The chain's CDR3 is CASSPGLATEAFF. The CDR3 nucleotides are TGCGCCAGCAGCCCAGGGCTGGCCACTGAAGCTTTCTTT. This chain connects TRBV5-1 to TRBJ1-1, with D possibly TRBD1 on 5 matching bases. Germline V CDR1 and CDR2: SGHRS, YFSETQ. The CDR3 covers 13 residues. Trimming took 4 bases from V and 4 from J, leaving 11 bases between them.

The rearrangement uses TRBV2 and TRBJ1-4, with a weak D call TRBD1 (6 bases). V shed 6 bases and J shed 8 bases, with 16 bases lying between them. The CDR3 length is 14 residues. The germline V gene has CDR1 SNHLY and CDR2 FYNNEI. The chain's CDR3 is CASRDIGGREKLFF. The CDR3 bases are TGTGCCAGCAGAGATATTGGGGGCCGAGAAAAACTGTTTTTT.

The rearrangement uses TRBV7-9 and TRBJ2-7; unclear D gene. Trimming stripped 0 bases from V and 3 bases from J, with 6 bases between. The length of the CDR3 is 13 residues. CDR1 SEHNR and CDR2 FQNEAQ come from the germline V gene (reference sequence). The CDR3 DNA reads TGTGCCAGCAGCTTAGCGAACAGCTACGAGCAGTACGTC. It yields the protein CASSLANSYEQYV.